The 9 T cell receptor beta chains below come from one sample, sequenced in a study of T cell responses to AZD1222 COVID-19 vaccine. Profiling relied on immunoSEQ multiplex PCR, and the TCRdb table lists in-frame clones only, not all of them. There are roughly 160,000 clones in the sample; roughly nine tenths occur only once, and less than 1.3% lies in the top ten. The specimen comprised peripheral blood, sampled 28 days after the second AZD1222 dose. The receptors were sampled from an adult who received the AZD1222 COVID-19 vaccine.

This clone showed up just a few times. The chain employs TRBV29-1 and TRBJ1-3; TRBD1 matches at 9 bases. The CDR3 is made up of 13 amino acids. Looked up from germline, CDR1 is SQVTM and CDR2 is ANQGSEA. The J segment lost 4 bases and the V segment lost 7 bases, leaving 5 bases of the junction unmatched. CDR3 loop: CSAVGTGGNTIYF. The CDR3 DNA reads as TGCAGCGCCGTAGGGACAGGGGGAAACACCATATATTTT.

The chain uses TRBV10-1 and TRBJ2-2; possible D gene TRBD1, 5 bases. V was cut by 8 bases and J by 4 bases, with 8 bases left in between. The germline CDR1 and CDR2 sequences are WNHNN and SYGVQD (reference sequence). This CDR3 spans 12 amino acids. CDR3: CASGHSTGELFF. In nucleotides, the CDR3 is TGCGCCAGCGGACATAGCACCGGGGAGCTGTTTTTT.

This chain links TRBV27 with TRBJ2-7, with a possible D match to TRBD2 (5 bases). The CDR3 covers 14 residues. Trimming stripped 5 bases from V and 7 bases from J, with 18 bases between. Per the germline V gene, CDR1 is MNHEY and CDR2 is SMNVEV (reference sequence). The CDR3 sequence: CASSAGRMSGEQYF. The CDR3 bases are TGTGCCAGCAGTGCCGGAAGAATGTCGGGGGAGCAGTACTTC.

V gene TRBV20-1 combines with J gene TRBJ1-1; D gene ambiguous. In germline, CDR1 is DFQATT, CDR2 SNEGSKA (reference sequence). V was trimmed by 4 bases and J by 0 bases, leaving 3 bases between them. The CDR3 runs to 11 residues. The CDR3 sequence: CSATMNTEAFF. The CDR3 DNA follows: TGCAGTGCTACGATGAACACTGAAGCTTTCTTT.

This clone appeared a few times. The rearrangement uses TRBV19 and TRBJ1-2; D is undetermined. Germline V CDR1 and CDR2: LNHDA, SQIVND (reference sequence). V shed 5 bases and J shed 4 bases, with 14 bases lying between them. The CDR3 has 14 amino acids. This CDR3 reads CASSFSQRLYGYTF. The CDR3 DNA reads TGTGCCAGTAGTTTCTCGCAGCGTCTCTATGGCTACACCTTC.

The chain is built from TRBV7-9 and TRBJ1-2, with a possible D match to TRBD1 (5 bases). The CDR3 loop spans 13 amino acids. V shed 5 bases and J shed 2 bases, with 9 bases lying between them. In germline, CDR1 is SEHNR, CDR2 FQNEAQ (reference sequence). Here the CDR3 reads CASSPTVNYGYTF. The CDR3 DNA reads as TGTGCCAGCAGCCCGACAGTAAACTATGGCTACACCTTC.

CDR3 sequence (DNA): TGTGCCAGCTCACTCGACAGGGCGGACACCATATATTTT. It translates to CASSLDRADTIYF. The chain employs TRBV18 and TRBJ1-3, with TRBD1 identical over 7 bases. Germline V gives CDR1 KGHSH, CDR2 LQKENI. The CDR3 has 13 residues. The V and J ends lost 4 bases and 8 bases, in that order; junction bases with no gene match: 5.

The chain employs TRBV7-9 and TRBJ2-5, with TRBD1 matching 9 bases. This CDR3 region has 15 residues. Germline V gene sequence: CDR1 SEHNR, CDR2 FQNEAQ (reference sequence). V dropped 5 bases and J dropped 3; count of bases not matched to a gene: 7. CDR3 sequence: CASSHRTGAKETQYF. For the CDR3, the DNA is TGTGCCAGCAGCCACCGGACAGGGGCAAAAGAGACCCAGTACTTC.

The chain joins TRBV4-3 to TRBJ2-7, with 9 bases matching TRBD2. Germline V gene data show CDR1 as LGHNA and CDR2 as YSLEER. This CDR3 has 18 residues. After removal of 3 bases from V and 0 bases from J, the junction contained 12 bases not matched to a gene. DNA for the CDR3: TGCGCCAGCAGCCAGTACGTGGGCAGCGGGGGGTTCTCCTACGAGCAGTACTTC. Translation gives CASSQYVGSGGFSYEQYF.